This record concerns one T cell receptor beta chain sequence. At least ten counts were recorded for this clonotype. Its antigen is currently not known. Per-base qualities were not stored, and no clone one base away is much larger. V is cut by 2 bases and J by 0 bases, and the space between the germline ends is 12 bases. Sequences SGHRS (CDR1) and YFSETQ (CDR2) are obtained from the germline V gene. The CDR3 numbers 15 residues from cysteine through phenylalanine. Solely the CDR3 DNA is kept, with 45 bases framed from the first base. These data originate in a study of T cells after yellow fever vaccination (dated by TCRdb to about 2019). Broadly, across the study: Libraries from fractions with low cell numbers were prepared with the SMART-Seq v4 Ultra Low Input RNA kit. To track T-cell clones before and after primary and booster YFV17D yellow fever vaccination, bulk TCR alpha and beta repertoires were sequenced longitudinally. Two healthy male donors, one aged 18 to 30 and one aged 30 to 40 years, made up the cohort. Blood was collected at multiple timepoints before and after primary and secondary immunization, and bulk PBMC replicates and cell subsets were isolated.

The treatment or condition label on this specimen signifies: live attenuated yellow fever vaccine strain. A standard Ficoll-Paque protocol was used to isolate PBMCs from peripheral blood. Dynabeads CD4 and CD8 positive selection kits were used to isolate CD4 and CD8 T-cell fractions. TriZol was used to extract RNA from bulk PBMCs, CD4 and CD8 fractions, and dextramer-positive and dextramer-negative fractions. Study-wide findings and limitations: A small fraction of clonotypes showed up in both the CD4 and CD8 compartments, probably as a result of convergent recombination. Computational filtering was needed because FACS-sorted repertoires could contain abundant contaminating clonotypes from the bulk population. The secondary T-cell response was found to be weaker but faster than the primary response, with a peak reached on day 5 rather than on day 15. Only two donors were included in the study, so the extent to which the findings can be generalized is limited. Most clones expanded after primary vaccination were re-detected after the booster (96% of CD4 and about nine tenths of CD8), suggesting broad memory maintenance.

TCR cDNA was synthesized by 5'RACE template switching, which introduced a universal primer site and unique molecular identifiers. cDNA synthesis was primed from both the TCR alpha and TCR beta constant segments. Library amplification used two PCR steps, and the second PCR step added sample barcodes and sequencing adapters. Sequencing of the libraries was done on either Illumina HiSeq 2500 (2x100 bp) or NovaSeq (2x150 bp). In the authors' own workflow: Reads were demultiplexed and collapsed into UMI consensus sequences with MIGEC, and V(D)J alignment was performed with MiXCR. Vaccine-responding clonotypes were defined with edgeR using replicate PBMC samples, requiring FDR below 0.01 and a log2 fold change above 5 up to day 15. Bulk clonotypes were assigned CD4 or CD8 identity according to which sequenced CD4 or CD8 repertoire held them at higher abundance. TCRdb reworked the public reads: Q25 trimming with fastp, MiXCR clone assembly, productive beta chains retained. Each record represents a unique CDR3 protein, reported with the most common genes and DNA among its rows. Here the V and J calls rest on TCRdb's processing, not on the authors' analysis. For this sample the table gives 200,000 to 300,000 distinct CDR3 sequences, of which less than 7.5% were detected only once. In total, the top ten clones hold 0.85% to 1.2% of the sample.

This TCR derives from a young man who received the YFV17D yellow fever vaccine. In this chain, TRBV5-1 is recombined with TRBJ2-7, with a tentative D gene TRBD2 over 6 matching bases. The material was CD4+ T cells sorted from PBMCs, obtained on the day of the yellow fever booster vaccination. For the CDR3, the sequence is CASSFVGGSSYEQYF. The sequence in DNA is TGCGCCAGCAGCTTTGTTGGGGGGAGCTCCTACGAGCAGTACTTC.